This T cell receptor (beta chain) came from a study of shared clonotypes between healthy human individuals. Turning to this clone: One end of the junction varies from germline; a read error may be responsible.

The protocol was immunoSEQ multiplex PCR, while the TCRdb copy is restricted to in-frame clones and leaves out a portion. The sample carries about half a million clones, almost 80% recorded once. Germline values: CDR1 SGHTA, CDR2 FQGTGA. The CDR3 is 16 residues long. The chain has TRBV7-3 and TRBJ2-1; D is ambiguous. Sequencing used PBMCs. This clonotype was obtained from a woman between 35 and 50 years old in good health. Some clones in this sample may be carry-over from other donors' samples. The CDR3 bases are TGTGCCAGCAGCCTAACCTCCCGAAGCTCCTACAATGAGCAGTTCTTC. Encoded protein: CASSLTSRSSYNEQFF. Drawing the rest from reference TRBV7-3 and TRBJ2-1, the complete variable domain is GAGVSQTPSNKVTEKGKYVELRCDPISGHTALYWYRQSLGQGPEFLIYFQGTGAADDSGLPNDRFFAVRPEGSVSTLKIQRTERGDSAVYLCASSLTSRSSYNEQFFGPGTRLTVL.